The source of this TCR beta chain is a study of blood T cell repertoires in COVID-19. Study-wide context: Acute and convalescent COVID-19 samples came from the United States, Italy and Spain. From T cells, B-cell-depleted T cells, or PBMCs came the material, which was cDNA or gDNA.

This CDR3 comprises 15 residues. As handled by the study authors: Using reference gene primer amplification, nucleated cell counts were estimated. Sequenced by immunoSEQ multiplex PCR; TCRdb stores in-frame clones only, minus some. V and J calls plus clone size are reproduced from that table; the DNA served to infer D and trimming. The table includes some 85,000 clones, over 60% detected once. The source is a woman aged 80 or over with active or convalescent COVID-19. Material: peripheral blood. The chain uses TRBV12-2 and TRBJ1-1; the table's D call, TRBD1, was not checked against the DNA. TRBV12-2 represents a pseudogene. The CDR3, as DNA: TGTGCAAGTCGCTTAGAAAAGACAGGGGACACTGAAGCTTTCTTT. As protein: CASRLEKTGDTEAFF.